The T cell receptor beta chain under discussion was sequenced for a study of blood T cell repertoires in COVID-19. Study in general: Acute and convalescent COVID-19 specimens originated in the United States, Italy and Spain.

CDR1 and CDR2 (germline): MDHEN, SYDVKM. V was cut by 5 bases and J by 2 bases, with 12 bases left in between. The CDR3 contains 14 residues. Original data processing: Amplification with reference gene primers provided the estimates of nucleated cell counts. Clones were sequenced by immunoSEQ multiplex PCR, and TCRdb holds only the in-frame ones, with some missing. That table is the source of V, J and clone size, and D and trimming were worked out from the DNA. Of about 130,000 clones listed, 85% are singletons. V is TRBV28 and J is TRBJ1-2, with D possibly matching TRBD1 (5 bases). The receptor was isolated from an elderly man with active or convalescent COVID-19. The sequencing sample was made of peripheral blood. CDR3 region: CASSQQAANYGYTF. The CDR3 nucleotides read TGTGCCAGCAGTCAACAGGCGGCAAACTATGGCTACACCTTC.